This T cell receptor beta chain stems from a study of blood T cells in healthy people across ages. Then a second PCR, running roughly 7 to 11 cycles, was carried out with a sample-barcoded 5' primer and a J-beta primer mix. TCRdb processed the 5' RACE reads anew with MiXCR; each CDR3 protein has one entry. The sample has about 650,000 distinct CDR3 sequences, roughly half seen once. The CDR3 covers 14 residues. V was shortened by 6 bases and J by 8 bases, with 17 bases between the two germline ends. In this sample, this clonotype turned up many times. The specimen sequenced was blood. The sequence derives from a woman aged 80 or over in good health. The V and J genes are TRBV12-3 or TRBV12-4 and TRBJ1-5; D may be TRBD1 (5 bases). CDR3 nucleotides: TGTGCCAGCAGCCCCCAAGTAGGGGCAAAGCCCCAGCATTTT. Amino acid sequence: CASSPQVGAKPQHF.